Below, one T cell receptor (beta chain) is given with its context. The entry originates in a study of OX40 agonist ivuxolimab in advanced cancers. The CDR3 consists of 13 residues. CDR1 is SNHLY and CDR2 is FYNNEI in the germline V gene. V lost 4 bases and J 5 bases, leaving 8 bases between the germline ends. Profiling relied on immunoSEQ multiplex PCR, and the TCRdb table lists in-frame clones only, not all of them. This sample has 82,000 or so clones, with 80% to 95% found just once. This TCR came from an adult with an advanced solid tumor such as melanoma, head and neck, liver or kidney cancer. The rearrangement uses TRBV2 and TRBJ2-2, with D perhaps TRBD2 (5 bases). Material: CD4+ or CD8+ T cells sorted from blood, obtained in a trial of the OX40 agonist ivuxolimab. CDR3 bases: TGTGCCAGCAGTGCACTAGGAACCGGGGAGCTGTTTTTT. It is translated as CASSALGTGELFF.